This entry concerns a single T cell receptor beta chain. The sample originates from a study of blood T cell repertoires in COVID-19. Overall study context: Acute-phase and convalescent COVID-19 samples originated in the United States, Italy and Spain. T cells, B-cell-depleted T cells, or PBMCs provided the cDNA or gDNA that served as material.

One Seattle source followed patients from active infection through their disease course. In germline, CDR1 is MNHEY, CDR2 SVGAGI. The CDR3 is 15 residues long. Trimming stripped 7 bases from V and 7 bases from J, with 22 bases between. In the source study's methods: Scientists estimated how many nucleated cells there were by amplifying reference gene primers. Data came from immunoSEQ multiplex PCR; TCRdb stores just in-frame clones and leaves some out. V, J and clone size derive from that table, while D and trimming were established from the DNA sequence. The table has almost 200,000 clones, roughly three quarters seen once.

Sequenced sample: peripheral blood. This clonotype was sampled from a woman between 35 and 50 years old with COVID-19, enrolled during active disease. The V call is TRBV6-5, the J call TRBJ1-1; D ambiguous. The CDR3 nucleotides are TGTGCCAGCATGGACGGGTCTGGAGGAAAGGTTGAAGCTTTCTTT. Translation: CASMDGSGGKVEAFF.